The 29 T cell receptor beta chains listed next were all sequenced from one sample in a study of cytomegalovirus exposure and HLA in healthy donors. PCR amplification relied on 60 Vbeta primers (plus 13 Jbeta primers). The method was immunoSEQ multiplex PCR; TCRdb's version includes in-frame clones alone and lacks a portion of them. The sample consists of roughly 150,000 clones, 65% to 90% of them appearing once. Sequencing used PBMCs. These receptors originate from a female donor in good health and CMV-seronegative.

The chain carries TRBV7-8 and TRBJ1-3, with D hard to call. V was shortened by 5 bases and J by 2 bases, with 13 bases between the two germline ends. Germline loops: CDR1 SGHVS, CDR2 FQNEAQ. There are 15 residues in the CDR3. Here the CDR3 reads CASSHPPGAGNTIYF. CDR3 nucleotides: TGTGCCAGCAGCCACCCCCCGGGAGCTGGAAACACCATATATTTT. Supplemented by reference TRBV7-8 and TRBJ1-3, the full variable domain reads GAGVSQSPRYKVAKRGQDVALRCDPISGHVSLFWYQQALGQGPEFLTYFQNEAQLDKSGLPSDRFFAERPEGSVSTLKIQRTQQEDSAVYLCASSHPPGAGNTIYFGEGSWLTVV.

This chain joins TRBV9 and TRBJ2-7; 8 bases line up with TRBD2. This CDR3 contains 13 residues. Germline-derived CDR1 and CDR2 are SGDLS and YYNGEE. The junction had 2 bases not matched to a gene; V was cut back by 0 bases and J by 6 bases. Here the CDR3 DNA reads TGTGCCAGCAGCGTAGAGCGGGAGAGCGAGCAGTACGTC. This codes for CASSVERESEQYV.

This clone was counted a single time. This chain links TRBV4-2 with TRBJ2-7; no reliable D call. This CDR3 comprises 14 residues. V lost 0 bases, J lost 0 bases, and 6 bases lay in between. The germline V gene encodes CDR1 LGHNA and CDR2 YNFKEQ. Here the CDR3 DNA reads TGTGCCAGCAGCCAAGATCGGAGCTCCTACGAGCAGTACTTC. Its translation: CASSQDRSSYEQYF.

The rearrangement joins TRBV10-3 to TRBJ2-5, with no clear D. The J call may be wrong; the DNA end is better matched by TRBJ2-7. The germline V gene encodes CDR1 ENHRY and CDR2 SYGVKD. This CDR3 contains 17 residues. The CDR3 region is CAISESDRPRNPYEQYF. The CDR3 DNA reads TGTGCCATCAGTGAGTCAGATCGGCCGAGGAATCCCTACGAGCAGTACTTC.

This clone appeared once. Other DNA variants within this sample encode the same CDR3. V and J are TRBV27 and TRBJ2-7; D is possibly TRBD2 (6 bases). V shed 5 bases and J shed 7 bases, with 18 bases lying between them. The germline V gene has CDR1 MNHEY and CDR2 SMNVEV (reference sequence). The CDR3 runs 14 residues. CDR3 in amino acids: CASSQGLSRYEQYF. CDR3 DNA: TGTGCCAGCAGTCAGGGACTCTCTAGGTATGAGCAGTACTTC.

The chain links TRBV6-1 to TRBJ2-7; the match to TRBD1 covers 7 bases. Germline V lookup: CDR1 MNHNS, CDR2 SASEGT. The CDR3 spans 15 residues. The V gene end was trimmed by 4 bases and the J gene end by 0 bases; junction bases not matched to a gene: 6. The CDR3 region is CASSGRGQSSYEQYF. Written as DNA, the CDR3 is TGTGCCAGCAGTGGAAGGGGACAGAGCTCCTACGAGCAGTACTTC.

The rearrangement joins TRBV5-6 to TRBJ1-1; TRBD1 aligns across 8 bases. Germline V gene data show CDR1 as SGHDT and CDR2 as YYEEEE. The length of the CDR3 is 15 residues. Unmatched junction bases numbered 9, after V lost 3 bases and J lost 5 bases. CDR3 sequence: CASSYSDRGVTEAFF. The CDR3 DNA sequence: TGTGCCAGCAGCTACAGTGACAGGGGTGTGACTGAAGCTTTCTTT.

The V gene is TRBV27, the J gene TRBJ1-2, with D hard to call. The CDR3 covers 13 residues. Trimming stripped 9 bases from V and 5 bases from J, with 16 bases between. The germline CDR1 and CDR2 sequences are MNHEY and SMNVEV (reference sequence). The CDR3 sequence is CASSRTGIYGYTF. CDR3 nucleotide sequence: TGTGCCAGTTCGAGGACCGGGATTTATGGCTACACCTTC.

V gene TRBV25-1 combines with J gene TRBJ2-7; 10 nucleotides agree with TRBD2. J gave up 0 bases and V 4 bases, and 6 bases lay outside the gene matches. This CDR3 is built from 16 residues. Germline V gene data show CDR1 as MGHDK and CDR2 as SYGVNS. The CDR3 sequence is CASSALAGADSYEQYF. The CDR3 bases are TGTGCCAGCAGTGCCCTAGCGGGGGCCGACTCCTACGAGCAGTACTTC.

The rearrangement joins TRBV7-9 to TRBJ1-1; D is possibly TRBD1 (5 bases). The CDR3 is made up of 15 amino acids. V was trimmed by 0 bases and J by 1 base, leaving 9 bases between them. In germline, CDR1 is SEHNR, CDR2 FQNEAQ (reference sequence). The CDR3 DNA follows: TGTGCCAGCAGCTTAGCAGGGGCCGGGAACACTGAAGCTTTCTTT. It encodes CASSLAGAGNTEAFF.

The CDR3, as DNA: TGTGCCAGCAGCCCGAATGGGGGGGTATACTATGGCTACACCTTC. Protein: CASSPNGGVYYGYTF. This chain links TRBV6-1 with TRBJ1-2; TRBD1 is a possible D gene (5 bases). With 6 bases removed from V and 3 bases from J, the gap between germline ends came to 17 bases. Germline CDR1 reads MNHNS; CDR2 reads SASEGT. This CDR3 region has 15 residues.

DNA for the CDR3: TGTGCCAGCAGCCAAGCCGGGACTAGCACAGATACGCAGTATTTT. Its translation: CASSQAGTSTDTQYF. The chain combines TRBV4-2 with TRBJ2-3; a possible D gene is TRBD2 (6 bases). CDR1 is LGHNA, CDR2 YNFKEQ, per germline. CDR3 size: 15 residues. Trimming shortened V by 1 base and J by 0 bases, and 8 bases separated the two germline ends.

The chain links TRBV4-1 to TRBJ2-7; the match to TRBD2 covers 7 bases. The CDR3 is 15 residues long. With 1 base clipped from V and 3 bases from J, the junction kept 6 bases outside the gene matches. Germline CDR1 MGHRA, CDR2 YSYEKL. Here the CDR3 DNA reads TGCGCCAGCAGCCAAGTCGAGGCTAGCGGCTACGAGCAGTACGTC. It codes for CASSQVEASGYEQYV.

The genes are TRBV4-1 and TRBJ2-2, with 8 positions matching TRBD2. Germline CDR1 MGHRA, CDR2 YSYEKL. The CDR3 loop spans 18 amino acids. V shed 1 base, J shed 1 base, and the junction held 8 bases outside the gene matches. Here the CDR3 DNA reads TGCGCCAGCAGCCAAGTTATAGCGGGAATAGGGAACACCGGGGAGCTGTTTTTT. It specifies CASSQVIAGIGNTGELFF.

Points on this clone: The junction departs from germline at one end; a sequencing error may be responsible. This chain links TRBV27 with TRBJ2-7, with TRBD2 matching over 8 bases. Germline values: CDR1 MNHEY, CDR2 SMNVEV (reference sequence). The CDR3 has 14 amino acids. The CDR3 spells CTSSISGSVYEQYF. In DNA form, the CDR3 reads TGTACCAGCAGTATAAGCGGGAGCGTCTACGAGCAGTACTTC.

This clone was counted a single time. The rearrangement links TRBV7-2 to TRBJ2-1; 10 nucleotides align to TRBD2. Per germline, CDR1 SGHTA and CDR2 FQGNSA. The junction had 1 base not matched to a gene; V was cut back by 1 base and J by 7 bases. This CDR3 has 14 amino acids. The CDR3 bases are TGTGCCAGCAGCTTAGTACTAGCGGGAAATGAGCAGTTCTTC. Translated, it gives CASSLVLAGNEQFF.

This sequence joins TRBV27 and TRBJ2-7; 8 nucleotides line up with TRBD1. Germline assignment: CDR1 MNHEY and CDR2 SMNVEV (reference sequence). J lost 4 bases, V lost 4 bases, and 6 bases had no gene match. The CDR3 totals 14 residues. The CDR3 DNA is TGTGCCAGCAGTTCCTGGGACAGGACGTACGAGCAGTACTTC. Its protein is CASSSWDRTYEQYF.

This clone appeared a few times. The chain is built from TRBV5-8 and TRBJ2-7; 9 bases align to TRBD2. Germline V CDR1 and CDR2: SGHTS, YDEGEE. The CDR3 contains 16 residues. J lost 1 base, V lost 2 bases, and 7 bases had no gene match. The CDR3 DNA is TGTGCCAGCAGCTTAGGGTCGGGACTAGCATCCTACGAGCAGTACTTC. Protein product: CASSLGSGLASYEQYF.

This rearrangement joins TRBV4-1 to TRBJ2-3; 12 positions agree with TRBD2. Per the germline V gene, CDR1 is MGHRA and CDR2 is YSYEKL. The CDR3 is made up of 17 amino acids. The ends lost 1 base at V and 4 bases at J; junction bases unmatched: 6. The CDR3 DNA is TGCGCCAGCAGCCAAGGACTAGCGGGAGATAGGGCAGATACGCAGTATTTT. Its translation: CASSQGLAGDRADTQYF.

The chain combines TRBV2 with TRBJ2-1; 7 bases agree with TRBD2. The CDR3 totals 13 residues. Germline V gene lookup returns CDR1 SNHLY and CDR2 FYNNEI. The V gene end was trimmed by 10 bases and the J gene end by 7 bases; junction bases not matched to a gene: 10. This CDR3 reads CAILASPENEQFF. In nucleotides, the CDR3 is TGTGCCATACTAGCGTCGCCAGAAAATGAGCAGTTCTTC.

The J gene is TRBJ2-7, the V gene TRBV11-2; D is perhaps TRBD1 (7 bases). V shed 5 bases and J shed 3 bases, with 17 bases lying between them. This CDR3 contains 15 residues. The germline gives CDR1 SGHAT, CDR2 FQNNGV. The CDR3 sequence: CASSPLNRGGYEQYF. The DNA for the CDR3 is TGTGCCAGCAGCCCCTTAAACAGGGGAGGCTACGAGCAGTACTTC.

The rearrangement uses TRBV19 and TRBJ2-7; 10 bases line up with TRBD1. V dropped 4 bases and J dropped 4; count of bases not matched to a gene: 7. Germline CDR1 is LNHDA and CDR2 is SQIVND (reference sequence). CDR3 length: 15 residues. The DNA for the CDR3 is TGTGCCAGTAGTACCCGGACAGGGGGTAGGTACGAGCAGTACTTC. Protein: CASSTRTGGRYEQYF.

The table lists this clone with a few counts. This sequence joins TRBV29-1 and TRBJ2-5, with 11 bases fitting TRBD2. Germline lookup yields CDR1 SQVTM and CDR2 ANQGSEA. V gave up 6 bases and J gave up 2 bases; unmatched junction bases: 5. This CDR3 spans 14 amino acids. Here the CDR3 DNA reads TGCAGCGTCTCGACTAGCGGGGTTCAAGAGACCCAGTACTTC. This sequence encodes CSVSTSGVQETQYF.

The table lists this clone with a few counts. The J gene is TRBJ2-7, the V gene TRBV2; a weak D match, TRBD1 (6 bases). V lost 6 bases, J lost 2 bases, and 14 bases lay in between. Germline CDR1 and CDR2: SNHLY and FYNNEI. The CDR3 runs 14 residues. The CDR3, as DNA: TGTGCCAGCAGAGACACAGGGCTCGCCTACGAGCAGTACTTC. Amino acid sequence: CASRDTGLAYEQYF.

J is TRBJ2-7 and V is TRBV5-1; 10 bases match TRBD1. CDR1 is SGHRS, CDR2 YFSETQ, per germline. The J segment lost 2 bases and the V segment lost 3 bases, leaving 2 bases of the junction unmatched. The CDR3 sequence is 14 residues long. CDR3 DNA sequence: TGCGCCAGCAGCTACGACAGGGGGCCCTACGAGCAGTACTTC. Encoded protein: CASSYDRGPYEQYF.

This clone was found a few times. A read error may account for a junction end that differs from germline. This chain links TRBV10-2 with TRBJ2-2; 13 bases agree with TRBD2. Germline values: CDR1 WSHSY, CDR2 SAAADI. This CDR3 is built from 17 residues. The CDR3 protein is CASRESGTSGMDGELFF. DNA of the CDR3: TGCGCCAGCAGAGAGTCCGGGACTAGCGGGATGGACGGGGAGCTGTTTTTT.

This rearrangement joins TRBV6-6 to TRBJ1-1, with 10 bases that match TRBD1. This CDR3 contains 14 residues. Per germline, CDR1 MNHNY and CDR2 SVGAGI (reference sequence). The ends lost 7 bases at V and 3 bases at J; junction bases unmatched: 5. DNA for the CDR3: TGTGCCAGCACCCCGGGACAGGGGCACACTGAAGCTTTCTTT. Its protein is CASTPGQGHTEAFF.

This chain uses TRBV30 with TRBJ2-5, with a weak D call TRBD2 (5 bases). Germline CDR1 is GTSNPN and CDR2 is SVGIG (reference sequence). The ends were cut back, 4 bases at V and 2 bases at J, with 17 bases in the middle. The length of the CDR3 is 15 residues. This chain's CDR3 is CAWTEGLYIQETQYF. Here the CDR3 DNA reads TGTGCCTGGACTGAGGGCCTTTATATTCAAGAGACCCAGTACTTC.

The chain carries TRBV7-6 and TRBJ2-1; D is undetermined. The V end was cut by 0 bases, the J end by 2 bases, with 17 bases between. The length of the CDR3 is 18 residues. The germline gives CDR1 SGHVS, CDR2 FNYEAQ. The CDR3 here is CASSLAKTLTPPYNEQFF. The CDR3 nucleotides read TGTGCCAGCAGCTTAGCCAAGACTCTTACCCCCCCCTACAATGAGCAGTTCTTC. Together with reference TRBV7-6 and TRBJ2-1, the CDR3 gives the full variable domain: GAGVSQSPRYKVTKRGQDVALRCDPISGHVSLYWYRQALGQGPEFLTYFNYEAQQDKSGLPNDRFSAERPEGSISTLTIQRTEQRDSAMYRCASSLAKTLTPPYNEQFFGPGTRLTVL.